The 32 T cell receptor beta chains in this list originate from one sample, sequenced in a study of OX40 agonist ivuxolimab in advanced cancers. The table came from immunoSEQ multiplex PCR; TCRdb's copy has only in-frame clones and leaves some out. Of approximately 70,000 clones detected, approximately 80% appear once; the ten largest clones hold about 1.5%. The sample consisted of CD4+ or CD8+ T cells sorted from blood, taken in a trial of the OX40 agonist ivuxolimab. These receptors were collected from an adult with an advanced solid tumor such as melanoma, head and neck, liver or kidney cancer.

This rearrangement joins TRBV7-6 to TRBJ1-2; D gene uncertain. Trimming removed 3 bases at V and 8 bases at J, with 13 bases between. CDR1 and CDR2 from the germline V gene are SGHVS and FNYEAQ. This CDR3 has 13 residues. The CDR3: CASSFPAAAGYTF. The CDR3 coding sequence is TGTGCCAGCAGCTTTCCCGCCGCGGCGGGCTACACCTTC.

The rearrangement joins TRBV6-5 to TRBJ2-7; 10 positions agree with TRBD2. This CDR3 spans 14 amino acids. With 6 bases clipped from V and 1 base from J, the junction kept 3 bases outside the gene matches. Germline V gene data show CDR1 as MNHEY and CDR2 as SVGAGI. CDR3 region: CASSGTSVSYEQYF. CDR3 nucleotides: TGTGCCAGCAGCGGGACTAGCGTTTCCTACGAGCAGTACTTC.

There are a few counts of this clone. This sequence joins TRBV7-9 and TRBJ2-5; 7 bases are a match to TRBD1. Germline assignment: CDR1 SEHNR and CDR2 FQNEAQ (reference sequence). This CDR3 contains 15 residues. The trim removed 5 bases at V and 5 bases at J, leaving 11 bases unmatched. The CDR3 loop is CASSQRDSDRETQYF. The DNA of the CDR3 is TGTGCCAGCAGCCAACGGGACAGCGATCGGGAGACCCAGTACTTC.

The V and J genes are TRBV11-3 and TRBJ2-5; possibly TRBD1 or TRBD2 for D (5 bases each). Per the germline V gene, CDR1 is SGHNT and CDR2 is YENEEA. The CDR3 spans 15 residues. The V and J ends lost 5 bases and 5 bases respectively, with 18 bases between them. CDR3 amino acids: CASSHGLGEEETQYF. CDR3 nucleotides: TGTGCCAGCAGCCATGGGTTGGGGGAAGAGGAGACCCAGTACTTC.

The chain uses TRBV11-2 and TRBJ2-1; TRBD1 matches 7 bases. CDR1 SGHAT and CDR2 FQNNGV come from the germline V gene. Trimming cost V 5 bases and J 6 bases; bases outside gene matches: 10. This CDR3 has 15 amino acids. In nucleotides, the CDR3 is TGTGCCAGCAGCCTCGGACAGGTTACGGCCAATGAGCAGTTCTTC. Translated, it gives CASSLGQVTANEQFF.

Only one count was recorded for this clone. The chain carries TRBV6-1 and TRBJ2-5; TRBD2 agrees at 11 bases. The CDR3 covers 15 residues. CDR1 is MNHNS, CDR2 SASEGT, per germline. V was clipped by 6 bases and J by 5 bases; unmatched bases: 8. The CDR3 DNA reads as TGTGCCAGCAGACGTAGCGGGGGGGCCTTGGAGACCCAGTACTTC. It yields the protein CASRRSGGALETQYF.

The gene calls are TRBV5-1 and TRBJ2-7; possible D gene TRBD1, 6 bases. V shed 2 bases and J shed 6 bases, with 15 bases lying between them. The CDR3 spans 14 residues. CDR1 is SGHRS and CDR2 is YFSETQ in the germline V gene. The CDR3 sequence is CASSFKIQGGEQYF. CDR3 nucleotides: TGCGCCAGCAGCTTCAAGATACAGGGTGGCGAGCAGTACTTC.

The V call is TRBV2, the J call TRBJ1-1; perhaps TRBD1 as D (6 bases). V lost 8 bases and J lost 1, with 17 bases in between. Germline CDR1 and CDR2: SNHLY and FYNNEI. The CDR3 sequence is 15 residues long. This CDR3 is CASLGLGGSNTEAFF. CDR3 DNA sequence: TGTGCCAGCTTGGGTCTAGGGGGATCGAACACTGAAGCTTTCTTT. Filled out from reference TRBV2 and TRBJ1-1, the complete variable domain reads EPEVTQTPSHQVTQMGQEVILRCVPISNHLYFYWYRQILGQKVEFLVSFYNNEISEKSEIFDDQFSVERPDGSNFTLKIRSTKLEDSAMYFCASLGLGGSNTEAFFGQGTRLTVV.

The chain recombines TRBV2 with TRBJ2-2; D remains unclear. The CDR3 covers 14 residues. V was pared by 5 bases and J by 5 bases, with 12 bases between. Germline V gives CDR1 SNHLY, CDR2 FYNNEI. The CDR3 is CASSRTTRTGELFF. CDR3 in DNA: TGTGCCAGCAGTCGTACGACGAGGACCGGGGAGCTGTTTTTT.

This chain links TRBV18 with TRBJ1-5; D ambiguous. CDR1 KGHSH and CDR2 LQKENI come from the germline V gene. V was clipped by 4 bases and J by 0 bases, with 7 bases between them. This CDR3 has 14 amino acids. The CDR3 nucleotides read TGTGCCAGCTCACGGATTAATAGCAATCAGCCCCAGCATTTT. Its translation is CASSRINSNQPQHF.

CDR3 protein: CASSAGTGGTEKLFF. CDR3 DNA: TGTGCCAGCAGCGCGGGGACAGGGGGCACTGAAAAACTGTTTTTT. This chain links TRBV7-9 with TRBJ1-4, with 12 bases matching TRBD1. The CDR3 runs to 15 residues. The ends lost 5 bases at V and 7 bases at J; junction bases unmatched: 5. Germline-derived CDR1 and CDR2 are SEHNR and FQNEAQ (reference sequence).

This chain joins TRBV5-6 and TRBJ2-2, with D uncertain. The CDR3 has 17 residues. V dropped 4 bases and J dropped 4 bases, with 20 bases sitting between them. The germline V gene encodes CDR1 SGHDT and CDR2 YYEEEE. CDR3 amino acids: CASSARSLASSTGELFF. The DNA of the CDR3 is TGTGCCAGCAGCGCGCGGAGTTTAGCTTCGAGCACCGGGGAGCTGTTTTTT.

This rearrangement joins TRBV28 to TRBJ2-4; the D gene is possibly TRBD1 (5 bases). The germline CDR1 and CDR2 sequences are MDHEN and SYDVKM. The CDR3 is made up of 14 amino acids. The V gene lost 6 bases and the J gene lost 4 bases, with 13 bases spanning the gap. In nucleotides, the CDR3 is TGTGCCAGCAGCCACCGGGCAGGGAAAAACATTCAGTACTTC. Its protein product is CASSHRAGKNIQYF. Variable domain in full (rest from reference TRBV28 and TRBJ2-4): DVKVTQSSRYLVKRTGEKVFLECVQDMDHENMFWYRQDPGLGLRLIYFSYDVKMKEKGDIPEGYSVSREKKERFSLILESASTNQTSMYLCASSHRAGKNIQYFGAGTRLSVL.

V and J are TRBV6-1 and TRBJ1-6; D gene ambiguous. The CDR3 runs to 13 residues. Germline CDR1 and CDR2: MNHNS and SASEGT. The V end was cut by 6 bases, the J end by 7 bases, with 10 bases between. The CDR3 sequence: CASSPGVNSPLHF. The CDR3 DNA reads as TGTGCCAGCAGCCCCGGGGTAAATTCACCCCTCCACTTT.

This clone was seen just once. The V and J genes are TRBV10-1 and TRBJ1-2; weak D call: TRBD1 (5 bases). V was pared by 0 bases and J by 0 bases, with 11 bases between. CDR1 WNHNN and CDR2 SYGVQD come from the germline V gene (reference sequence). This CDR3 is 16 amino acids long. CDR3 loop: CASSESGRGANYGYTF. DNA of the CDR3: TGCGCCAGCAGTGAGTCGGGAAGGGGAGCTAACTATGGCTACACCTTC.

V is TRBV19 and J is TRBJ2-2, with a possible D match to TRBD1 (6 bases). The V end lost 0 bases, the J end lost 5 bases, and 13 bases lay between the germline ends. The CDR3 loop spans 16 amino acids. Germline V gene sequence: CDR1 LNHDA, CDR2 SQIVND (reference sequence). The CDR3 sequence is CASSIDSRGGTGELFF. The DNA of the CDR3 is TGTGCCAGTAGTATAGATTCCAGGGGTGGAACCGGGGAGCTGTTTTTT.

V gene TRBV19 combines with J gene TRBJ1-2; D not resolved. V lost 8 bases, J lost 8 bases, and 15 bases lay in between. Germline V CDR1 and CDR2: LNHDA, SQIVND (reference sequence). The CDR3 runs 12 residues. The CDR3 coding sequence is TGTGCCAGTGGGGAGGACCCGAAGGGCTACACCTTC. It codes for CASGEDPKGYTF.

This chain links TRBV7-6 with TRBJ2-5; TRBD1 is a possible D gene (6 bases). CDR1 and CDR2 from the germline V gene are SGHVS and FNYEAQ. Trimming shortened V by 2 bases and J by 5 bases, and 18 bases separated the two germline ends. The CDR3 consists of 16 residues. DNA of the CDR3: TGTGCCAGCAGCTTAAACAGGGTGAATAGGGGGGAGACCCAGTACTTC. Protein: CASSLNRVNRGETQYF.

The V call is TRBV19, the J call TRBJ1-1; D is undetermined. The V gene's germline CDR1 is LNHDA and CDR2 SQIVND (reference sequence). V lost 7 bases, J lost 8 bases, and 26 bases lay in between. The CDR3 is 16 residues long. The CDR3 sequence: CASNNGEPGRDLEAFF. The CDR3 bases are TGTGCCAGTAACAACGGGGAGCCGGGCAGAGATTTGGAAGCTTTCTTT. Drawing the rest from reference TRBV19 and TRBJ1-1, the complete variable domain is DGGITQSPKYLFRKEGQNVTLSCEQNLNHDAMYWYRQDPGQGLRLIYYSQIVNDFQKGDIAEGYSVSREKKESFPLTVTSAQKNPTAFYLCASNNGEPGRDLEAFFGQGTRLTVV.

A remark on this clone: One end of the junction is discordant with germline, which a read error may explain. The genes are TRBV28 and TRBJ2-6, with TRBD1 identical over 9 bases. CDR1 is MDHEN, CDR2 SYDVKM, per germline. The CDR3 covers 18 residues. CDR3 coding DNA: TGTGTCAGCAGTTCACCGGGACAGGGCTTCTCTGGGGCCAACGTCCTGACTTTC. Encoded protein: CVSSSPGQGFSGANVLTF.

This clone was detected a few times. The chain uses TRBV18 and TRBJ2-5, with D unclear. The germline V gene has CDR1 KGHSH and CDR2 LQKENI. The ends were cut back, 4 bases at V and 1 base at J, with 7 bases in the middle. This CDR3 comprises 13 residues. CDR3 DNA sequence: TGTGCCAGCTCACGCCAGACCCAAGAGACCCAGTACTTC. This translates into CASSRQTQETQYF. Full variable domain (outside the CDR3, taken from reference TRBV18 and TRBJ2-5): NAGVMQNPRHLVRRRGQEARLRCSPMKGHSHVYWYRQLPEEGLKFMVYLQKENIIDESGMPKERFSAEFPKEGPSILRIQQVVRGDSAAYFCASSRQTQETQYFGPGTRLLVL.

V is TRBV6-1 and J is TRBJ1-3; D is ambiguous. The germline gives CDR1 MNHNS, CDR2 SASEGT. The CDR3 is 10 residues long. V shed 9 bases and J shed 4 bases, with 4 bases lying between them. CDR3 nucleotides: TGTGCCAGTCGAGGAAACACCATATATTTT. Translation gives CASRGNTIYF.

The chain combines TRBV28 with TRBJ1-1, with D possibly matching TRBD1 (5 bases). From germline, CDR1 is MDHEN and CDR2 SYDVKM. Trimming took off 3 bases at V and 11 bases at J, with 16 bases between the two ends. CDR3 length: 13 amino acids. CDR3 DNA sequence: TGTGCCAGCAGTTTGGAATCGGCCAGGGAGGCTTTCTTT. Translated: CASSLESAREAFF.

The gene calls are TRBV10-3 and TRBJ1-4, with D possibly TRBD1 on 5 matching bases. Germline V gene data show CDR1 as ENHRY and CDR2 as SYGVKD. Deletions cut 2 bases from V and 3 bases from J, with 7 bases between. There are 14 residues in the CDR3. For the CDR3, the DNA is TGTGCCATCAGTGAGGGGGCGGCTAATGAAAAACTGTTTTTT. This sequence encodes CAISEGAANEKLFF.

The chain carries TRBV18 and TRBJ1-4; D unclear. CDR3 size: 12 residues. V was cut by 3 bases and J by 7 bases, with 6 bases left in between. The germline gives CDR1 KGHSH, CDR2 LQKENI. The CDR3 DNA is TGTGCCAGCTCACCCTTGGGTGAAAAACTGTTTTTT. This codes for CASSPLGEKLFF. Combining the CDR3 with reference TRBV18 and TRBJ1-4 gives the whole variable domain NAGVMQNPRHLVRRRGQEARLRCSPMKGHSHVYWYRQLPEEGLKFMVYLQKENIIDESGMPKERFSAEFPKEGPSILRIQQVVRGDSAAYFCASSPLGEKLFFGSGTQLSVL.

This chain uses TRBV6-1 with TRBJ1-1; D remains unclear. The germline CDR1 and CDR2 sequences are MNHNS and SASEGT. The CDR3 runs 15 residues. Trimming cost V 0 bases and J 1 base, with 9 bases left between them. The CDR3 reads CASSEALGRNTEAFF. As DNA, the CDR3 is TGTGCCAGCAGTGAAGCGCTCGGCAGGAACACTGAAGCTTTCTTT.

This clone has only one observation. The gene calls are TRBV7-9 and TRBJ2-3; D is uncertain. Looked up from germline, CDR1 is SEHNR and CDR2 is FQNEAQ (reference sequence). This CDR3 is 13 amino acids long. V was shortened by 5 bases and J by 5 bases, with 11 bases between the two germline ends. CDR3 DNA: TGTGCCAGCAGCCCCCCTTGGGTAGATACGCAGTATTTT. Residues: CASSPPWVDTQYF.

The chain employs TRBV5-1 and TRBJ1-6, with 7 bases matching TRBD1. V trimming: 3 bases; J trimming: 5 bases; junction bases outside the gene matches: 8. The CDR3 sequence is 16 residues long. CDR1 SGHRS and CDR2 YFSETQ come from the germline V gene. Written as DNA, the CDR3 is TGCGCCAGCAGCTATGGACAGGAGCGGAATAATTCACCCCTCCACTTT. Protein sequence: CASSYGQERNNSPLHF.

This chain uses TRBV5-5 with TRBJ1-1, with TRBD1 matching over 7 bases. In germline, CDR1 is SGHKS, CDR2 YYEKEE (reference sequence). The CDR3 is made up of 13 amino acids. Trimming took 4 bases from V and 5 from J; bases not matched to a gene: 5. The CDR3 nucleotides are TGTGCCAGCAGCGTGACAGGGAAAACTGAAGCTTTCTTT. It encodes CASSVTGKTEAFF.

In this sample, this clone turned up a few times. The chain recombines TRBV9 with TRBJ2-4, with TRBD2 identical over 9 bases. The CDR3 is made up of 15 amino acids. CDR1 is SGDLS, CDR2 YYNGEE, per germline. V was clipped by 3 bases and J by 8 bases; unmatched bases: 9. In nucleotides, the CDR3 is TGTGCCAGCAGCGCCTTGAGCGGGGGGAGGGACATTCAGTACTTC. This gives the protein CASSALSGGRDIQYF. Drawing the rest from reference TRBV9 and TRBJ2-4, the complete variable domain is DSGVTQTPKHLITATGQRVTLRCSPRSGDLSVYWYQQSLDQGLQFLIQYYNGEERAKGNILERFSAQQFPDLHSELNLSSLELGDSALYFCASSALSGGRDIQYFGAGTRLSVL.

This rearrangement joins TRBV5-6 to TRBJ2-5; D is uncertain. Per germline, CDR1 SGHDT and CDR2 YYEEEE. Trimming took off 4 bases at V and 2 bases at J, with 3 bases between the two ends. There are 11 residues in the CDR3. Here the CDR3 reads CASSVQETQYF. In DNA, the CDR3 is TGTGCCAGCAGCGTTCAAGAGACCCAGTACTTC.

The V gene is TRBV30, the J gene TRBJ2-5; either TRBD1 or TRBD2 may supply D (5 bases each). CDR1 GTSNPN and CDR2 SVGIG come from the germline V gene (reference sequence). Deletions cut 1 base from V and 2 bases from J, with 11 bases between. The CDR3 runs to 14 residues. The DNA of the CDR3 is TGTGCCTGGAGTGCTCTTTGGGGGCAAGAGACCCAGTACTTC. It is translated as CAWSALWGQETQYF.